A single sample is the source of the 19 T cell receptor beta chains below, sequenced in a study of T cells after posttransplantation cyclophosphamide. Sequencing used immunoSEQ multiplex PCR; TCRdb keeps in-frame clones, though not all of them. The data show about 44,000 clones, none appearing only once, with approximately 2% held by the ten largest. What was sequenced was PBMCs. These receptor sequences come from a man aged 40-49 years in good health, CMV-negative, and a related stem cell transplant donor.

This clone was recorded a few times. The chain employs TRBV6-1 and TRBJ2-2; 7 positions match TRBD1. Germline CDR1 reads MNHNS; CDR2 reads SASEGT. The trim removed 4 bases at V and 4 bases at J, leaving 6 bases unmatched. The CDR3 totals 15 residues. DNA for the CDR3: TGTGCCAGCAGTGGAACGACAGGGTCCACCGGGGAGCTGTTTTTT. It yields the protein CASSGTTGSTGELFF.

This clone was seen only a few times. The chain is built from TRBV5-6 and TRBJ1-2; D remains ambiguous. Trimming left V 0 bases short and J 8 bases short, with 17 bases between. There are 15 residues in the CDR3. CDR1 is SGHDT, CDR2 YYEEEE, per germline. The CDR3 here is CASSLGGPGGYGYTF. The CDR3, as DNA: TGTGCCAGCAGCTTGGGGGGTCCGGGAGGCTACGGCTACACCTTC.

This clone was recorded at least ten times. The rearrangement joins TRBV19 to TRBJ2-2, with D possibly matching TRBD2 (7 bases). The CDR3 extends over 14 amino acids. Trimming removed 7 bases at V and 3 bases at J, with 12 bases between. CDR1 LNHDA and CDR2 SQIVND come from the germline V gene (reference sequence). CDR3 amino acids: CASKTGGHTGELFF. CDR3 nucleotide sequence: TGTGCCAGTAAAACGGGGGGCCACACCGGGGAGCTGTTTTTT. Together with reference TRBV19 and TRBJ2-2, the CDR3 gives the full variable domain: DGGITQSPKYLFRKEGQNVTLSCEQNLNHDAMYWYRQDPGQGLRLIYYSQIVNDFQKGDIAEGYSVSREKKESFPLTVTSAQKNPTAFYLCASKTGGHTGELFFGEGSRLTVL.

This clone was picked up many times. The chain links TRBV25-1 to TRBJ2-3; 10 bases are shared with TRBD1. The germline CDR1 and CDR2 sequences are MGHDK and SYGVNS. CDR3 length: 16 residues. The J segment lost 8 bases and the V segment lost 3 bases, leaving 11 bases of the junction unmatched. The CDR3: CASSESDRGSQGTQYF. The CDR3 bases are TGTGCCAGCAGTGAGTCGGACAGGGGGTCTCAGGGTACGCAGTATTTT.

This clone occurred many times. This sequence joins TRBV7-2 and TRBJ2-3, with 9 bases that match TRBD2. Germline CDR1 SGHTA, CDR2 FQGNSA. The CDR3 length is 15 residues. V trimming: 1 base; J trimming: 3 bases; junction bases outside the gene matches: 2. The DNA for the CDR3 is TGTGCCAGCAGCTTAGTTGCGGGAGGGACAGATACGCAGTATTTT. Encoded protein: CASSLVAGGTDTQYF.

This clone has more than one count but fewer than ten. The rearrangement links TRBV10-3 to TRBJ1-6; D is ambiguous. Trimming stripped 7 bases from V and 9 bases from J, with 16 bases between. Germline V gene sequence: CDR1 ENHRY, CDR2 SYGVKD. The CDR3 contains 14 residues. The CDR3 nucleotides read TGTGCCATCAAGAATGTAGGGAGCGGTTCACCCCTCCACTTT. It translates to CAIKNVGSGSPLHF.

This clone was recorded many times. V usage is TRBV7-9 and J usage is TRBJ2-1, with D possibly matching TRBD1 (5 bases). Trimming took 5 bases from V and 9 from J, leaving 17 bases between them. Germline CDR1 is SEHNR and CDR2 is FQNEAQ (reference sequence). The CDR3 covers 14 residues. As DNA, the CDR3 is TGTGCCAGCAGCCGGCCCGGTGGGGCCAGTGAGCAGTTCTTC. Residues: CASSRPGGASEQFF.

This clone was recorded many times. The CDR3 DNA follows: TGCGCCAGCAGTTCCACTAGCGGCCTTACGAACACCGGGGAGCTGTTTTTT. Translating gives CASSSTSGLTNTGELFF. The rearrangement joins TRBV5-1 to TRBJ2-2, with 8 bases matching TRBD2. Germline CDR1 SGHRS, CDR2 YFSETQ. The length of the CDR3 is 17 residues. V dropped 5 bases and J dropped 0; count of bases not matched to a gene: 9.

This clone showed up many times. V usage is TRBV6-1 and J usage is TRBJ2-3; 7 bases are shared with TRBD1. CDR3 length equals 15 residues. Looked up from germline, CDR1 is MNHNS and CDR2 is SASEGT. With V trimmed by 3 bases and J by 0 bases, 3 bases remained unmatched. CDR3 residues: CASSDSDRSTDTQYF. The CDR3 nucleotides read TGTGCCAGCAGTGACTCGGACAGGAGCACAGATACGCAGTATTTT.

The chain is built from TRBV18 and TRBJ2-2; 7 bases align to TRBD1. Germline trimming cut 4 bases from V and 6 bases from J; bases unmatched to any gene: 11. Germline CDR1 KGHSH, CDR2 LQKENI. This CDR3 has 16 amino acids. This CDR3 reads CASSRVRDSLAGELFF. CDR3 coding DNA: TGTGCCAGCTCACGTGTAAGGGACAGCCTTGCCGGGGAGCTGTTTTTT.

The V gene is TRBV18, the J gene TRBJ2-2; no definite D call. The CDR3 is 15 residues long. CDR1 and CDR2 from the germline V gene are KGHSH and LQKENI. V shed 4 bases and J shed 0 bases, with 9 bases lying between them. DNA of the CDR3: TGTGCCAGCTCACTTTTGGGCACGAACACCGGGGAGCTGTTTTTT. Translation gives CASSLLGTNTGELFF.

This clone has a handful of counts. V usage is TRBV14 and J usage is TRBJ2-1, with 9 bases matching TRBD2. With V trimmed by 3 bases and J by 6 bases, 3 bases remained unmatched. Germline lookup yields CDR1 SGHDN and CDR2 FVKESK. The CDR3 is 14 amino acids. CDR3 nucleotides: TGTGCCAGCAGCCAGCGGGGGGGACTCAATGAGCAGTTCTTC. This translates into CASSQRGGLNEQFF.

This clone has just a few counts. The rearrangement uses TRBV28 and TRBJ1-5; 10 positions match TRBD1. V was pared by 6 bases and J by 3 bases, with 5 bases of the junction left unmatched. The CDR3 consists of 15 residues. CDR1 is MDHEN and CDR2 is SYDVKM in the germline V gene. This chain's CDR3 is CASRTGGLVNQPQHF. In DNA, the CDR3 is TGTGCCAGCAGGACAGGGGGCCTCGTCAATCAGCCCCAGCATTTT.

This clone was seen a handful of times. The chain has TRBV6-5 and TRBJ1-5; D gene unclear. V shed 5 bases and J shed 7 bases, with 15 bases lying between them. Germline CDR1 MNHEY, CDR2 SVGAGI. This CDR3 has 14 residues. CDR3 region: CASSGVHAEQPQHF. The CDR3 DNA reads TGTGCCAGCAGTGGTGTCCACGCGGAACAGCCCCAGCATTTT.

This clone was observed at least ten times. This chain uses TRBV29-1 with TRBJ2-5, with D tentatively TRBD2 (7 bases). V lost 3 bases, J lost 5 bases, and 16 bases lay in between. The germline V gene has CDR1 SQVTM and CDR2 ANQGSEA. This CDR3 is 14 amino acids long. In nucleotides, the CDR3 is TGCAGCGTTGAGTGGCTAGGGGGAGGGGAGACCCAGTACTTC. Protein: CSVEWLGGGETQYF.

This clone appeared many times. The V and J genes are TRBV19 and TRBJ1-5, with 7 positions matching TRBD1. J was trimmed by 4 bases and V by 6 bases; bases with no gene match: 3. This CDR3 has 13 residues. Germline values: CDR1 LNHDA, CDR2 SQIVND (reference sequence). CDR3 loop: CASRGGQNQPQHF. The DNA for the CDR3 is TGTGCCAGTAGGGGGGGACAGAATCAGCCCCAGCATTTT.

At least ten counts were recorded for this clone. The V call is TRBV6-1, the J call TRBJ1-2; 8 positions match TRBD1. V was pared by 6 bases and J by 0 bases, with 3 bases of the junction left unmatched. The CDR3 contains 14 residues. Germline V gene data show CDR1 as MNHNS and CDR2 as SASEGT. The CDR3 protein is CASSRQGPNYGYTF. As DNA, the CDR3 is TGTGCCAGCAGCCGACAGGGGCCTAACTATGGCTACACCTTC.

This clone was seen many times. The gene calls are TRBV7-9 and TRBJ1-1; the D gene is possibly TRBD1 (5 bases). V was shortened by 2 bases and J by 11 bases, with 18 bases between the two germline ends. Germline V gene lookup returns CDR1 SEHNR and CDR2 FQNEAQ (reference sequence). CDR3 length: 14 amino acids. The CDR3 sequence is CASSLSQVVSGAFF. The CDR3 nucleotides read TGTGCCAGCAGCTTATCACAGGTGGTCAGCGGGGCTTTCTTT.

The gene calls are TRBV7-2 and TRBJ2-6; perhaps TRBD1 as D (5 bases). From germline, CDR1 is SGHTA and CDR2 FQGNSA. This CDR3 contains 19 residues. With 0 bases removed from V and 1 base from J, the gap between germline ends came to 16 bases. The DNA for the CDR3 is TGTGCCAGCAGCTTAGCGCAGGGTATGGTATCTTCTGGGGCCAACGTCCTGACTTTC. It codes for CASSLAQGMVSSGANVLTF.